This T cell receptor beta chain was found in a study of T-cell reconstitution after alpha-beta-depleted transplantation in children. The CDR3 sequence is 14 residues long. The junction had 9 bases not matched to a gene; V was cut back by 4 bases and J by 9 bases. From germline, CDR1 is SGHTA and CDR2 FQGNSA. It was with unique molecular identifiers that the TCRbeta library was prepared. TCRdb called the PCR reads again in MiXCR, with one record for every CDR3 protein. Among 380,000 or so distinct CDR3 sequences, 13% were seen once, and the ten largest hold approximately 4.3%. Here the sequenced sample was PBMCs, taken from the stem cell graft. V is TRBV7-2 and J is TRBJ1-5; 7 bases are a match to TRBD1. The source is a human donor who donated a stem cell graft to a child with Fanconi anemia. CDR3 region: CASSYGTAGGPQHF. CDR3 nucleotides: TGTGCCAGCAGCTACGGGACAGCGGGGGGGCCCCAGCATTTT.